The present T cell receptor (beta chain) was sequenced within a study of OX40 agonist ivuxolimab in advanced cancers. Generated by immunoSEQ multiplex PCR, the TCRdb table keeps only in-frame clones and is missing some. The table shows 65,000 to 90,000 clones, with about 88% occurring only once. There are 14 residues in the CDR3. Per germline, CDR1 ENHRY and CDR2 SYGVKD. Between the trimmed V and J ends, which lost 9 bases and 0 bases, there was a span of 12 bases. The TCR comes from an adult with an advanced solid tumor such as melanoma, head and neck, liver or kidney cancer. Sequenced here: CD4+ or CD8+ T cells sorted from blood, sampled in a trial of the OX40 agonist ivuxolimab. The gene calls are TRBV10-3 and TRBJ1-5, with a possible D match to TRBD1 (5 bases). For the CDR3, the DNA is TGTGCCATGTCCGGGGGGAATAGCAATCAGCCCCAGCATTTT. This translates into CAMSGGNSNQPQHF.